What follows are 12 T cell receptor beta chains derived from one specimen sequenced in a study of blood T cell repertoires in COVID-19. Only in-frame clones appear in the TCRdb table, and some are missing; sequencing was by immunoSEQ multiplex PCR. The data show 100,000 to 150,000 clones, with about 81% seen just once and roughly a sixth held by the top ten. Material: peripheral blood. The source of these receptors is a man aged 30 to 45 with COVID-19, enrolled during active disease.

The chain links TRBV5-1 to TRBJ2-7; TRBD2 agrees at 7 bases. V lost 7 bases and J lost 1; bases outside the gene matches: 5. Germline CDR1 reads SGHRS; CDR2 reads YFSETQ. The CDR3 runs to 13 residues. CDR3 in amino acids: CASAMGGSYEQYF. As DNA, the CDR3 is TGCGCCAGCGCTATGGGGGGGTCCTACGAGCAGTACTTC.

DNA of the CDR3: TGTGCCAGCAGTTTTTCAGACAGGCCTGGCTACACCTTC. It codes for CASSFSDRPGYTF. This rearrangement joins TRBV6-5 to TRBJ1-2; tentative D call: TRBD1 (6 bases). Looked up from germline, CDR1 is MNHEY and CDR2 is SVGAGI. V was trimmed by 4 bases and J by 7 bases, leaving 13 bases between them. The CDR3 contains 13 residues.

Here the CDR3 reads CAWNLGGELFF. CDR3 bases: TGTGCCTGGAACCTAGGCGGGGAGCTGTTTTTT. The V and J genes are TRBV30 and TRBJ2-2; D remains ambiguous. Trimming stripped 4 bases from V and 7 bases from J, with 7 bases between. The germline V gene encodes CDR1 GTSNPN and CDR2 SVGIG (reference sequence). CDR3 length: 11 amino acids.

This chain uses TRBV7-9 with TRBJ1-2; tentative D call: TRBD1 (5 bases). Germline lookup yields CDR1 SEHNR and CDR2 FQNEAQ (reference sequence). This CDR3 comprises 16 residues. The V gene lost 3 bases and the J gene lost 1 base, with 15 bases spanning the gap. CDR3 sequence: CASSLGGPLVNYGYTF. DNA of the CDR3: TGTGCCAGCAGCTTGGGGGGACCGTTAGTTAACTATGGCTACACCTTC.

The V gene is TRBV11-2, the J gene TRBJ2-5, with D perhaps matching TRBD1 (6 bases). Germline V lookup: CDR1 SGHAT, CDR2 FQNNGV. The ends were cut back, 5 bases at V and 1 base at J, with 11 bases in the middle. CDR3 length equals 14 residues. The CDR3 is CASSANRVQETQYF. CDR3 DNA: TGTGCCAGCAGCGCAAACAGGGTCCAAGAGACCCAGTACTTC.

The chain is built from TRBV19 and TRBJ2-2, with D possibly being TRBD1 (6 bases). V lost 7 bases and J lost 3, with 15 bases in between. Germline V CDR1 and CDR2: LNHDA, SQIVND (reference sequence). This CDR3 spans 15 amino acids. As DNA, the CDR3 is TGTGCCAGTACTCAAGGGGGATTTGACACCGGGGAGCTGTTTTTT. Encoded protein: CASTQGGFDTGELFF.

This clone has just one count. This chain connects TRBV10-3 to TRBJ2-1, with 7 bases matching TRBD1. Germline trimming cut 4 bases from V and 0 bases from J; bases unmatched to any gene: 6. The CDR3 consists of 16 residues. The germline gives CDR1 ENHRY, CDR2 SYGVKD. The CDR3 region has the DNA TGTGCCATCAGTGTACAGGGGTGGGGCTCCTACAATGAGCAGTTCTTC. It yields the protein CAISVQGWGSYNEQFF.

V gene TRBV5-4 combines with J gene TRBJ2-5; 7 nucleotides line up with TRBD1. The V and J ends lost 5 bases and 5 bases, in that order; junction bases with no gene match: 6. CDR3 length equals 13 residues. Per the germline V gene, CDR1 is SGHNT and CDR2 is YYREEE (reference sequence). Written as DNA, the CDR3 is TGTGCCAGCAGTAGACAGGGTGCGGAGACCCAGTACTTC. As protein: CASSRQGAETQYF.

This clone was picked up one time. The chain uses TRBV29-1 and TRBJ1-2; unclear D gene. The germline V gene encodes CDR1 SQVTM and CDR2 ANQGSEA. The V and J ends lost 7 bases and 8 bases respectively, with 17 bases between them. The CDR3 extends over 12 amino acids. The CDR3 spells CSAGPGFNGYTF. The CDR3 nucleotides read TGCAGCGCGGGTCCAGGTTTTAACGGCTACACCTTC.

The chain is built from TRBV6-5 and TRBJ1-1; 7 bases line up with TRBD1. This CDR3 has 15 amino acids. With V trimmed by 8 bases and J by 1 base, 10 bases remained unmatched. Germline V gives CDR1 MNHEY, CDR2 SVGAGI. The chain's CDR3 is CASRWSGTANTEAFF. CDR3 bases: TGTGCCAGCCGTTGGTCTGGGACAGCGAACACTGAAGCTTTCTTT.

V and J are TRBV3-1 (or the pseudogene TRBV3-2) and TRBJ2-7; 9 bases are a match to TRBD2. CDR1 is LGHDT and CDR2 is YNNKEL in the germline V gene (reference sequence). The CDR3 extends over 17 amino acids. V dropped 5 bases and J dropped 3; count of bases not matched to a gene: 14. This CDR3 reads CASSYGVGTSSNYEQYF. The CDR3 DNA follows: TGTGCCAGCAGCTACGGGGTCGGGACTAGCAGCAACTACGAGCAGTACTTC.

The chain has TRBV4-1 and TRBJ1-3; 7 bases map to TRBD1. The ends lost 0 bases at V and 7 bases at J; junction bases unmatched: 6. The CDR3 has 15 amino acids. The germline V gene has CDR1 MGHRA and CDR2 YSYEKL. The CDR3 spells CASSQDEGQWNTIYF. The CDR3, as DNA: TGCGCCAGCAGCCAAGATGAGGGACAGTGGAACACCATATATTTT.